The 20 T cell receptor beta chains in this list originate from one sample, sequenced in a study of T cell responses to AZD1222 COVID-19 vaccine. Using immunoSEQ multiplex PCR, the repertoire was profiled, and TCRdb retains in-frame clones only, with some absent. In the table there are roughly 130,000 clones, 88% of which are singletons. The sample was peripheral blood, taken on day 0 of AZD1222 vaccination. These receptors all stem from an adult in good health.

V is TRBV9 and J is TRBJ2-1; 8 nucleotides agree with TRBD1. Germline V gives CDR1 SGDLS, CDR2 YYNGEE. The CDR3 has 17 residues. J gave up 7 bases and V 3 bases, and 15 bases lay outside the gene matches. DNA for the CDR3: TGTGCCAGCAGCGGCGGAATAGGGACAGGCGTGGGGAATGAGCAGTTCTTC. The encoded protein is CASSGGIGTGVGNEQFF.

The chain recombines TRBV10-3 with TRBJ1-3; perhaps TRBD1 as D (5 bases). The CDR3 extends over 15 amino acids. CDR1 ENHRY and CDR2 SYGVKD come from the germline V gene. V dropped 9 bases and J dropped 1 base, with 16 bases sitting between them. The CDR3 here is CAITAGSGSGNTIYF. The DNA of the CDR3 is TGTGCCATAACTGCAGGGTCGGGGTCTGGAAACACCATATATTTT.

CDR3 DNA: TGTGCCAGCACCGGGCAATCAAGCGAGACCCAGTACTTC. This gives the protein CASTGQSSETQYF. The genes are TRBV2 and TRBJ2-5; D ambiguous. The ends were cut back, 7 bases at V and 5 bases at J, with 14 bases in the middle. The germline CDR1 and CDR2 sequences are SNHLY and FYNNEI. The CDR3 runs to 13 residues. The full variable domain, its missing parts supplied by reference TRBV2 and TRBJ2-5, is EPEVTQTPSHQVTQMGQEVILRCVPISNHLYFYWYRQILGQKVEFLVSFYNNEISEKSEIFDDQFSVERPDGSNFTLKIRSTKLEDSAMYFCASTGQSSETQYFGPGTRLLVL.

The CDR3 sequence is CASSEARQAEAFF. CDR3 sequence (DNA): TGTGCCAGCAGTGAAGCCCGACAGGCTGAAGCTTTCTTT. The rearrangement links TRBV2 to TRBJ1-1, with D perhaps TRBD1 (6 bases). V gave up 0 bases and J gave up 6 bases, with 8 bases separating them. Germline V lookup: CDR1 SNHLY, CDR2 FYNNEI. The CDR3 totals 13 residues.

The V and J genes are TRBV27 and TRBJ2-3; D uncertain. Trimming took 2 bases from V and 4 from J, leaving 10 bases between them. The germline V gene has CDR1 MNHEY and CDR2 SMNVEV (reference sequence). The CDR3 consists of 14 residues. As DNA, the CDR3 is TGTGCCAGCAGTTTAGGTCCCTATCCAGATACGCAGTATTTT. Translation gives CASSLGPYPDTQYF.

The chain carries TRBV14 and TRBJ2-2, with a tentative D call TRBD1 (8 bases). From germline, CDR1 is SGHDN and CDR2 FVKESK. Trimming left V 0 bases short and J 6 bases short, with 20 bases between. This CDR3 contains 18 residues. CDR3 sequence reads: CASSQDWGQARGAGELFF. CDR3 DNA sequence: TGTGCCAGCAGCCAAGATTGGGGACAGGCCCGGGGGGCCGGGGAGCTGTTTTTT.

The genes are TRBV19 and TRBJ2-4; tentative D call: TRBD1 (6 bases). CDR1 and CDR2 from the germline V gene are LNHDA and SQIVND (reference sequence). The CDR3 has 18 amino acids. V gave up 0 bases and J gave up 4 bases, with 19 bases separating them. The CDR3 is CASSIERGGHHPKNIQYF. CDR3 coding DNA: TGTGCCAGTAGTATAGAGAGAGGGGGACACCACCCGAAAAACATTCAGTACTTC.

The CDR3: CASSLRDEGYGYTF. The CDR3 nucleotides read TGCGCCAGCAGCTTGAGAGACGAGGGCTATGGCTACACCTTC. The chain recombines TRBV5-1 with TRBJ1-2; the D is unclear. V dropped 1 base and J dropped 4 bases, with 11 bases sitting between them. There are 14 residues in the CDR3. Germline CDR1 is SGHRS and CDR2 is YFSETQ.

CDR3 in DNA: TGTGCAAGTCGCTTATGTCAGGGTTGTTACGAGCAGTACTTC. Translating it yields CASRLCQGCYEQYF. The chain carries TRBV12-2 and TRBJ2-7; the D call in the table, TRBD1, was not verified against the DNA. TRBV12-2 is assigned pseudogene status. This CDR3 has 14 residues.

The genes are TRBV19 and TRBJ1-3; 7 bases are shared with TRBD1. CDR3 length: 15 amino acids. Germline CDR1 and CDR2: LNHDA and SQIVND (reference sequence). The V segment lost 3 bases and the J segment 2 bases; nucleotides outside the gene matches: 4. CDR3 sequence reads: CASSMFQGAGNTIYF. CDR3 DNA: TGTGCCAGTAGTATGTTCCAGGGGGCTGGAAACACCATATATTTT.

V usage is TRBV6-1 and J usage is TRBJ1-1, with 8 positions matching TRBD1. Germline lookup yields CDR1 MNHNS and CDR2 SASEGT. J lost 7 bases, V lost 0 bases, and 7 bases had no gene match. This CDR3 comprises 15 residues. This chain's CDR3 is CASSEARSRGREAFF. DNA of the CDR3: TGTGCCAGCAGTGAAGCAAGATCCAGGGGGCGTGAAGCTTTCTTT.

The chain combines TRBV27 with TRBJ2-1, with a tentative D call TRBD2 (6 bases). V was pared by 3 bases and J by 8 bases, with 14 bases between. In germline, CDR1 is MNHEY, CDR2 SMNVEV (reference sequence). The CDR3 length is 14 residues. The CDR3 reads CASSFPNWGDEQFF. The CDR3 nucleotides read TGTGCCAGCAGTTTCCCTAACTGGGGGGATGAGCAGTTCTTC.

V and J are TRBV28 and TRBJ1-5; no reliable D call. Trimming took off 7 bases at V and 0 bases at J, with 4 bases between the two ends. CDR1 and CDR2 (germline): MDHEN, SYDVKM. The CDR3 runs 12 residues. The CDR3 sequence: CASKGSNQPQHF. In nucleotides, the CDR3 is TGTGCCAGCAAGGGTAGCAATCAGCCCCAGCATTTT.

This chain links TRBV28 with TRBJ2-7; 8 positions agree with TRBD1. Germline CDR1 and CDR2: MDHEN and SYDVKM. J lost 1 base, V lost 5 bases, and 4 bases had no gene match. The CDR3 has 14 residues. DNA of the CDR3: TGTGCCAGCAGTACCCAGGGGGCATCCTACGAGCAGTACTTC. This gives the protein CASSTQGASYEQYF.

The genes are TRBV7-6 and TRBJ1-1; D unresolved. The CDR3 is made up of 12 amino acids. The germline V and J ends were trimmed by 5 bases and 4 bases, with 8 bases remaining between them. Per the germline V gene, CDR1 is SGHVS and CDR2 is FNYEAQ. The CDR3 DNA reads TGTGCCAGCAGCCCCCGCGTCACTGAAGCTTTCTTT. This translates into CASSPRVTEAFF. The full variable domain, completed using reference TRBV7-6 and TRBJ1-1, is GAGVSQSPRYKVTKRGQDVALRCDPISGHVSLYWYRQALGQGPEFLTYFNYEAQQDKSGLPNDRFSAERPEGSISTLTIQRTEQRDSAMYRCASSPRVTEAFFGQGTRLTVV.

The chain employs TRBV7-9 and TRBJ2-2; D is ambiguous. This CDR3 contains 18 residues. Per the germline V gene, CDR1 is SEHNR and CDR2 is FQNEAQ (reference sequence). The ends were cut back, 4 bases at V and 0 bases at J, with 18 bases in the middle. CDR3 residues: CASSSIMILRSNTGELFF. The CDR3 DNA sequence: TGTGCCAGCAGCTCTATCATGATATTAAGGTCGAACACCGGGGAGCTGTTTTTT.

This clone turned up a few times. The chain couples TRBV4-3 to TRBJ1-6, with D unresolved. The germline V gene encodes CDR1 LGHNA and CDR2 YSLEER. The CDR3 runs to 14 residues. Between the trimmed V and J ends, which lost 1 base and 7 bases, there was a span of 8 bases. The chain's CDR3 is CASSQGQANSPLHF. The CDR3 region has the DNA TGCGCCAGCAGCCAAGGGCAGGCGAATTCACCCCTCCACTTT.

This rearrangement joins TRBV14 to TRBJ2-1; a weak D match, TRBD2 (5 bases). Trimming removed 2 bases from V and 7 bases from J, with 15 bases in between. This CDR3 comprises 15 residues. Per the germline V gene, CDR1 is SGHDN and CDR2 is FVKESK. CDR3 sequence: CASSQPTRAGNEQFF. DNA of the CDR3: TGTGCCAGCAGCCAACCTACGCGGGCCGGTAATGAGCAGTTCTTC. Variable domain in full (rest from reference TRBV14 and TRBJ2-1): EAGVTQFPSHSVIEKGQTVTLRCDPISGHDNLYWYRRVMGKEIKFLLHFVKESKQDESGMPNNRFLAERTGGTYSTLKVQPAELEDSGVYFCASSQPTRAGNEQFFGPGTRLTVL.

Here the CDR3 reads CASSMHRGSSYEQYF. The CDR3, as DNA: TGTGCCAGTAGTATGCACAGGGGAAGCTCCTACGAGCAGTACTTC. V is TRBV19 and J is TRBJ2-7, with TRBD1 matching 7 bases. The CDR3 runs 15 residues. Germline assignment: CDR1 LNHDA and CDR2 SQIVND (reference sequence). V shed 3 bases and J 0 bases; nucleotides not matched to a gene: 5.

The CDR3 DNA sequence: TGTGCCAGCAGCCCCGGACAGGGAAGGTGGGAGCAGTACTTC. This sequence encodes CASSPGQGRWEQYF. The rearrangement links TRBV7-3 to TRBJ2-7, with 8 positions matching TRBD1. The V and J ends lost 5 bases and 7 bases, in that order; junction bases with no gene match: 10. This CDR3 is 14 amino acids long. Per the germline V gene, CDR1 is SGHTA and CDR2 is FQGTGA.